This is a list of T cell receptor beta chains from one sample in a study of vaccination and CD4 T cells after COVID-19. TCRdb reanalysed the PCR reads using MiXCR and keeps one entry per CDR3 protein. The sample records approximately 10,000 distinct CDR3 sequences, around 50% being singletons. No antigen has been identified for these receptors. The specimen was CD4+ T cells from blood, cultured in vitro. The receptors stem from a human donor who had recovered from COVID-19. Both conserved end residues are part of each CDR3. The order of the fields is D gene, clone size, V gene, J gene, CDR3 protein, CDR3 DNA. A D gene is named only where the DNA matches it firmly. Clone size is shown for a subset of rows, as once, few, many or a class of expanded clone.

D gene: -; clone size: -; V gene: TRBV7-3; J gene: TRBJ2-1; CDR3 protein: CASSTDSQQHNEQFF; CDR3 DNA: TGTGCCAGCAGCACGGACAGCCAACAGCACAATGAGCAGTTCTTC
D gene: TRBD1; clone size: few; V gene: TRBV6-1; J gene: TRBJ1-2; CDR3 protein: CASTNGAQGFYGYTF; CDR3 DNA: TGTGCCAGCACCAACGGCGCACAGGGGTTCTATGGCTACACCTTC
D gene: -; clone size: -; V gene: TRBV20-1; J gene: TRBJ2-3; CDR3 protein: CTARGVRDTQYF; CDR3 DNA: TGCACTGCAAGGGGGGTTCGGGATACGCAGTATTTT
D gene: -; clone size: -; V gene: TRBV20-1; J gene: TRBJ1-1; CDR3 protein: CSARGFTEAFF; CDR3 DNA: TGCAGTGCTCGGGGGTTCACTGAAGCTTTCTTT
D gene: -; clone size: few; V gene: TRBV20-1; J gene: TRBJ1-2; CDR3 protein: CSARDRLAYGYTF; CDR3 DNA: TGCAGTGCCCGGGACCGCCTGGCCTATGGCTACACCTTC
D gene: -; clone size: -; V gene: TRBV15; J gene: TRBJ1-2; CDR3 protein: CATSRDQVGQKRGYTF; CDR3 DNA: TGTGCCACCAGCAGAGATCAAGTAGGGCAGAAACGAGGCTACACCTTC
D gene: -; clone size: -; V gene: TRBV27; J gene: TRBJ2-2; CDR3 protein: CASREWDTGELFF; CDR3 DNA: TGTGCCAGCCGGGAATGGGACACCGGGGAGCTGTTTTTT
D gene: -; clone size: -; V gene: TRBV7-2; J gene: TRBJ2-3; CDR3 protein: CASSLESATDTQYF; CDR3 DNA: TGTGCCAGCAGCTTAGAGTCGGCAACCGATACGCAGTATTTT
D gene: -; clone size: -; V gene: TRBV21-1; J gene: TRBJ1-2; CDR3 protein: CASSKAGAGTVFCYGYTF; CDR3 DNA: TGTGCCAGCAGCAAAGCCGGGGCAGGGACCGTCTTTTGCTATGGCTACACCTTC
D gene: -; clone size: -; V gene: TRBV11-3; J gene: TRBJ2-7; CDR3 protein: CASSSRRGIGVEQYF; CDR3 DNA: TGTGCCAGCAGCAGCAGACGGGGGATTGGTGTGGAGCAGTACTTC
D gene: -; clone size: -; V gene: TRBV7-2; J gene: TRBJ2-7; CDR3 protein: CASSLSGGTYEQYF; CDR3 DNA: TGTGCCAGCAGCTTATCAGGGGGGACCTACGAGCAGTACTTC
D gene: -; clone size: -; V gene: TRBV10-3; J gene: TRBJ2-7; CDR3 protein: CAISAGVGEQYF; CDR3 DNA: TGTGCCATCAGTGCAGGGGTGGGCGAGCAGTACTTC
D gene: -; clone size: few; V gene: TRBV15; J gene: TRBJ1-6; CDR3 protein: CATSPRYSYNSPLHF; CDR3 DNA: TGTGCCACCAGCCCCCGATACTCCTATAATTCACCCCTCCACTTT
D gene: TRBD1; clone size: medium-sized; V gene: TRBV5-6; J gene: TRBJ2-5; CDR3 protein: CASNRDRGPLPQYF; CDR3 DNA: TGTGCCAGCAACCGGGACAGGGGACCTCTTCCCCAGTACTTC
D gene: -; clone size: -; V gene: TRBV28; J gene: TRBJ1-5; CDR3 protein: CASSFFGGQPQHF; CDR3 DNA: TGTGCCAGCAGTTTTTTTGGCGGGCAGCCCCAGCATTTT
D gene: -; clone size: -; V gene: TRBV4-1; J gene: TRBJ1-2; CDR3 protein: CASRPTGRYDYTF; CDR3 DNA: TGCGCCAGCAGACCCACAGGGCGATATGACTACACCTTC
D gene: -; clone size: large; V gene: TRBV27; J gene: TRBJ2-7; CDR3 protein: CASSLNREYDEQYF; CDR3 DNA: TGTGCCAGCAGTTTAAACAGGGAGTACGACGAGCAGTACTTC
D gene: TRBD2; clone size: few; V gene: TRBV6-2/TRBV6-3; J gene: TRBJ2-7; CDR3 protein: CASRALAATTYEQYF; CDR3 DNA: TGTGCCAGCAGAGCACTAGCGGCTACGACCTACGAGCAGTACTTC
D gene: TRBD1; clone size: -; V gene: TRBV11-2; J gene: TRBJ1-2; CDR3 protein: CASSPGQGNYGYTF; CDR3 DNA: TGTGCCAGCAGCCCGGGACAGGGTAACTATGGCTACACCTTC
D gene: -; clone size: -; V gene: TRBV20-1; J gene: TRBJ2-3; CDR3 protein: CSARDPGGRTDTQYF; CDR3 DNA: TGCAGTGCTAGAGATCCAGGTGGGCGCACAGATACGCAGTATTTT
D gene: -; clone size: -; V gene: TRBV20-1; J gene: TRBJ1-1; CDR3 protein: CSARLRRSNTEAFF; CDR3 DNA: TGCAGTGCTAGACTCCGACGGAGCAACACTGAAGCTTTCTTT
D gene: -; clone size: few; V gene: TRBV2; J gene: TRBJ1-2; CDR3 protein: CASSGLYGYTF; CDR3 DNA: TGTGCCAGCAGTGGACTCTATGGCTACACCTTC
D gene: TRBD2; clone size: -; V gene: TRBV7-2; J gene: TRBJ2-7; CDR3 protein: CASSLASSGASSYEQYF; CDR3 DNA: TGTGCCAGCAGCTTAGCGTCTAGCGGGGCTAGCTCCTACGAGCAGTACTTC
D gene: TRBD1; clone size: -; V gene: TRBV6-7; J gene: TRBJ1-2; CDR3 protein: CASSYHLRGQATSGYTF; CDR3 DNA: TGTGCCAGCAGTTACCATCTCCGGGGACAGGCGACCTCTGGCTACACCTTC
D gene: -; clone size: -; V gene: TRBV11-1; J gene: TRBJ2-7; CDR3 protein: CASSPRRRGSYEQYF; CDR3 DNA: TGTGCCAGCAGCCCCCGACGTCGAGGCTCCTACGAGCAGTACTTC
D gene: TRBD2; clone size: -; V gene: TRBV3-1; J gene: TRBJ2-7; CDR3 protein: CASSPHVRTSSHEQYF; CDR3 DNA: TGTGCCAGCAGCCCCCACGTCCGGACTAGCTCTCACGAGCAGTACTTC
D gene: -; clone size: -; V gene: TRBV5-1; J gene: TRBJ1-2; CDR3 protein: CASSPEPGVYGYTF; CDR3 DNA: TGCGCCAGCAGCCCTGAGCCAGGGGTCTATGGCTACACCTTC
D gene: -; clone size: -; V gene: TRBV2; J gene: TRBJ1-6; CDR3 protein: CASEPLGSYNSPLHF; CDR3 DNA: TGTGCCAGCGAGCCCCTTGGATCCTATAATTCACCCCTCCACTTT
D gene: TRBD1; clone size: -; V gene: TRBV7-2; J gene: TRBJ1-2; CDR3 protein: CASSPSWDRNNYGYTF; CDR3 DNA: TGTGCCAGCAGCCCGAGTTGGGACAGGAATAACTATGGCTACACCTTC
D gene: -; clone size: few; V gene: TRBV27; J gene: TRBJ2-5; CDR3 protein: CASSPLGDATQYF; CDR3 DNA: TGTGCCAGCAGTCCCCTCGGGGATGCGACCCAGTACTTC
D gene: -; clone size: -; V gene: TRBV6-1; J gene: TRBJ1-1; CDR3 protein: CASLRHTGRDTEAFF; CDR3 DNA: TGTGCCAGCCTCCGCCATACGGGTCGGGACACTGAAGCTTTCTTT
D gene: TRBD1; clone size: -; V gene: TRBV12-3/TRBV12-4; J gene: TRBJ2-2; CDR3 protein: CASSFLTGGTGELFF; CDR3 DNA: TGTGCCAGCAGTTTTCTCACAGGGGGGACCGGGGAGCTGTTTTTT
D gene: -; clone size: -; V gene: TRBV28; J gene: TRBJ1-6; CDR3 protein: CASSYPKLNSPLHF; CDR3 DNA: TGTGCCAGCAGTTACCCCAAACTTAATTCACCCCTCCACTTT
D gene: -; clone size: few; V gene: TRBV6-5; J gene: TRBJ1-3; CDR3 protein: CASSYSQASGNTIYF; CDR3 DNA: TGTGCCAGCAGTTACTCGCAGGCCTCTGGAAACACCATATATTTT
D gene: TRBD1; clone size: -; V gene: TRBV20-1; J gene: TRBJ1-5; CDR3 protein: CSAGQGGNQPQHF; CDR3 DNA: TGCAGTGCTGGACAGGGGGGAAATCAGCCCCAGCATTTT
D gene: -; clone size: -; V gene: TRBV19; J gene: TRBJ1-1; CDR3 protein: CASSPPTNTEAFF; CDR3 DNA: TGTGCCAGTAGTCCCCCAACGAACACTGAAGCTTTCTTT
D gene: -; clone size: -; V gene: TRBV10-1; J gene: TRBJ2-3; CDR3 protein: CASITRSFLTDTQYF; CDR3 DNA: TGCGCCAGCATTACTCGGTCCTTCCTCACAGATACGCAGTATTTT
D gene: TRBD2; clone size: -; V gene: TRBV15; J gene: TRBJ2-3; CDR3 protein: CATSRDLTGGNPSTDTQYF; CDR3 DNA: TGTGCCACCAGCAGAGATTTGACGGGGGGGAATCCTAGCACAGATACGCAGTATTTT
D gene: -; clone size: once; V gene: TRBV24-1; J gene: TRBJ1-1; CDR3 protein: CATSDFLNRRGTEAFF; CDR3 DNA: TGTGCCACCAGTGATTTTTTAAACAGGAGAGGCACTGAAGCTTTCTTT
D gene: TRBD2; clone size: -; V gene: TRBV6-1; J gene: TRBJ2-7; CDR3 protein: CASIKREKVNEQYF; CDR3 DNA: TGTGCCAGTATTAAGCGGGAGAAGGTGAACGAGCAGTACTTC
D gene: -; clone size: -; V gene: TRBV7-2; J gene: TRBJ2-1; CDR3 protein: CASSSLTRGEQFF; CDR3 DNA: TGTGCCAGCAGCTCTCTGACGAGAGGTGAGCAGTTCTTC
D gene: TRBD1; clone size: -; V gene: TRBV7-2; J gene: TRBJ1-1; CDR3 protein: CASSSPHRGSAEAFF; CDR3 DNA: TGTGCCAGCAGCTCCCCGCACAGGGGATCGGCTGAAGCTTTCTTT
D gene: TRBD2; clone size: few; V gene: TRBV6-5; J gene: TRBJ2-2; CDR3 protein: CASSSWGLAGTGELFF; CDR3 DNA: TGTGCCAGCAGTTCCTGGGGACTAGCGGGAACGGGGGAGCTGTTTTTT
D gene: TRBD1; clone size: -; V gene: TRBV19; J gene: TRBJ1-5; CDR3 protein: CASSYTTGGTRIGNQPQHF; CDR3 DNA: TGTGCCAGTAGTTACACCACAGGGGGAACAAGGATAGGCAATCAGCCCCAGCATTTT
D gene: -; clone size: -; V gene: TRBV6-5; J gene: TRBJ1-4; CDR3 protein: CASSYSPAANEKLFF; CDR3 DNA: TGTGCCAGCAGTTACTCCCCAGCAGCTAATGAAAAACTGTTTTTT
D gene: TRBD1; clone size: -; V gene: TRBV11-2; J gene: TRBJ2-2; CDR3 protein: CASSWTGQGITGELFF; CDR3 DNA: TGTGCCAGCAGCTGGACGGGACAGGGGATTACCGGGGAGCTGTTTTTT
D gene: -; clone size: -; V gene: TRBV12-3/TRBV12-4; J gene: TRBJ2-1; CDR3 protein: CASSLGGALNNEQFF; CDR3 DNA: TGTGCCAGCAGCTTAGGGGGTGCCCTCAACAATGAGCAGTTCTTC
D gene: TRBD1; clone size: -; V gene: TRBV27; J gene: TRBJ1-6; CDR3 protein: CASRIGQGAQSYNSPLHF; CDR3 DNA: TGTGCCAGCAGAATCGGACAGGGGGCGCAATCCTATAATTCACCCCTCCACTTT